The TCR beta chain under discussion was sequenced for a study of T cell responses to AZD1222 COVID-19 vaccine. Germline V CDR1 and CDR2: SQVTM, ANQGSEA. The CDR3 has 14 amino acids. The V gene end was trimmed by 4 bases and the J gene end by 5 bases; junction bases not matched to a gene: 7. The method was immunoSEQ multiplex PCR; TCRdb's version includes in-frame clones alone and lacks a portion of them. The sample lists approximately 270,000 clones; 90% to 95% were seen once. The sample in question was peripheral blood, obtained 28 days after the second AZD1222 dose. The chain links TRBV29-1 to TRBJ1-5; TRBD1 aligns across 8 bases. The sequence was obtained from an adult who received the AZD1222 COVID-19 vaccine. The CDR3 DNA sequence: TGCAGCGTTGGACAGGGGCTGAGAGATCAGCCCCAGCATTTT. It is translated as CSVGQGLRDQPQHF.